These 18 T cell receptor beta chains were all obtained from the same sample, sequenced in a study of shared clonotypes between healthy human individuals. Sequenced by immunoSEQ multiplex PCR; TCRdb stores in-frame clones only, minus some. The profile shows roughly 1,600,000 clones, 98% to 99% of them singletons. The sample was naive CD4+ T cells sorted from blood. Documented subset: CD45RA+ positively selected. The source is a young man in good health.

The J gene is TRBJ2-5, the V gene TRBV5-1, with a weak D call TRBD2 (6 bases). CDR3 size: 16 residues. Germline-derived CDR1 and CDR2 are SGHRS and YFSETQ. Trimming cost V 4 bases and J 5 bases, with 21 bases left between them. The CDR3 DNA is TGCGCCAGCAGCCCAGGAGGGTACAGGATTCGCGAGACCCAGTACTTC. Translation gives CASSPGGYRIRETQYF.

The gene calls are TRBV4-1 and TRBJ2-2, with D perhaps TRBD2 (5 bases). Germline V gives CDR1 MGHRA, CDR2 YSYEKL. The CDR3 has 16 residues. V was shortened by 1 base and J by 0 bases, with 9 bases between the two germline ends. The CDR3 loop reads CASSQVLAPNTGELFF. Written as DNA, the CDR3 is TGCGCCAGCAGCCAAGTTCTAGCTCCGAACACCGGGGAGCTGTTTTTT.

The V and J genes are TRBV7-9 and TRBJ1-3; D unresolved. Germline CDR1 is SEHNR and CDR2 is FQNEAQ (reference sequence). V lost 2 bases and J lost 0, with 5 bases in between. This CDR3 is built from 14 residues. This chain's CDR3 is CASSLMGSGNTIYF. CDR3 DNA: TGTGCCAGCAGCTTAATGGGCTCTGGAAACACCATATATTTT.

As DNA, the CDR3 is TGCGCCAGCAGCCAAGAAGGGTTCGTACGGGTCCATGGCTACACCTTC. Protein product: CASSQEGFVRVHGYTF. V usage is TRBV4-1 and J usage is TRBJ1-2, with unresolved D. V was trimmed by 0 bases and J by 6 bases, leaving 17 bases between them. Germline CDR1 is MGHRA and CDR2 is YSYEKL. CDR3 length equals 16 residues.

The V and J genes are TRBV4-1 and TRBJ2-7; a weak D match, TRBD2 (5 bases). CDR1 is MGHRA and CDR2 is YSYEKL in the germline V gene. V dropped 0 bases and J dropped 0 bases, with 12 bases sitting between them. The CDR3 runs to 16 residues. The CDR3 region has the DNA TGCGCCAGCAGCCAAGAACCTAGCAGAAACTCCTACGAGCAGTACTTC. Translated, it gives CASSQEPSRNSYEQYF.

This sequence joins TRBV6-5 and TRBJ2-1; 8 bases agree with TRBD1. There are 14 residues in the CDR3. The trim removed 0 bases at V and 7 bases at J, leaving 2 bases unmatched. Germline V gives CDR1 MNHEY, CDR2 SVGAGI. In DNA, the CDR3 is TGTGCCAGCAGTTACTCGACAGGGGCGAATGAGCAGTTCTTC. Its translation is CASSYSTGANEQFF.

The J gene is TRBJ2-1, the V gene TRBV7-9; 7 bases align to TRBD2. CDR1 is SEHNR, CDR2 FQNEAQ, per germline (reference sequence). This CDR3 comprises 16 residues. V was clipped by 0 bases and J by 6 bases; unmatched bases: 8. CDR3 sequence reads: CASSLALSGPFNEQFF. The CDR3 DNA follows: TGTGCCAGCAGCTTAGCGCTTAGCGGGCCCTTCAATGAGCAGTTCTTC.

The chain combines TRBV5-1 with TRBJ2-5; D call uncertain. The V gene lost 1 base and the J gene lost 11 bases, with 18 bases spanning the gap. CDR3 length: 14 residues. Germline values: CDR1 SGHRS, CDR2 YFSETQ. CDR3 in amino acids: CASSLPDIKSDQYF. The DNA for the CDR3 is TGCGCCAGCAGCTTGCCCGATATCAAGAGCGATCAGTACTTC.

CDR3 region: CASSRKPQVNTEAFF. The CDR3 DNA follows: TGTGCCAGCAGTCGAAAACCCCAGGTGAACACTGAAGCTTTCTTT. V is TRBV27 and J is TRBJ1-1, with D uncertain. This CDR3 is 15 amino acids long. Germline V gene lookup returns CDR1 MNHEY and CDR2 SMNVEV (reference sequence). V lost 5 bases and J 0 bases, leaving 13 bases between the germline ends.

The chain links TRBV29-1 to TRBJ1-1; D is uncertain. CDR1 SQVTM and CDR2 ANQGSEA come from the germline V gene. V was cut by 5 bases and J by 4 bases, with 14 bases left in between. The CDR3 runs 13 residues. The CDR3 reads CSVTQVTGTEAFF. The CDR3 nucleotides are TGCAGCGTTACTCAGGTGACCGGCACTGAAGCTTTCTTT.

This chain connects TRBV5-4 to TRBJ1-1; 9 nucleotides agree with TRBD1. After removal of 4 bases from V and 5 bases from J, the junction contained 9 bases not matched to a gene. This CDR3 is 15 amino acids long. CDR1 and CDR2 from the germline V gene are SGHNT and YYREEE (reference sequence). CDR3 sequence (DNA): TGTGCCAGCAGCCTGGACAGGGGAAGGAGTACTGAAGCTTTCTTT. Protein product: CASSLDRGRSTEAFF.

The chain combines TRBV5-6 with TRBJ2-7; 7 bases match TRBD2. The V gene end was trimmed by 2 bases and the J gene end by 3 bases; junction bases not matched to a gene: 17. The CDR3 consists of 18 residues. CDR1 is SGHDT and CDR2 is YYEEEE in the germline V gene. The CDR3 loop reads CASSFSPSFPGRSYEQYF. CDR3 DNA: TGTGCCAGCAGCTTTTCTCCTTCATTTCCCGGGAGGAGCTACGAGCAGTACTTC. The full variable domain, its missing parts supplied by reference TRBV5-6 and TRBJ2-7, is DAGVTQSPTHLIKTRGQQVTLRCSPKSGHDTVSWYQQALGQGPQFIFQYYEEEERQRGNFPDRFSGHQFPNYSSELNVNALLLGDSALYLCASSFSPSFPGRSYEQYFGPGTRLTVT.

The chain carries TRBV5-5 and TRBJ2-7; tentatively, D is TRBD1 (6 bases). Germline assignment: CDR1 SGHKS and CDR2 YYEKEE (reference sequence). V was trimmed by 0 bases and J by 7 bases, leaving 20 bases between them. This CDR3 is 16 amino acids long. The CDR3, as DNA: TGTGCCAGCAGCTTGGATCCAGGGGTATTAAACGAGGAGCAGTACTTC. Its translation: CASSLDPGVLNEEQYF.

V is TRBV23-1 and J is TRBJ2-3; unclear D gene. TRBV23-1 is reported as an ORF; its role is uncertain. This CDR3 has 13 amino acids. V was shortened by 9 bases and J by 3 bases, with 13 bases between the two germline ends. In DNA form, the CDR3 reads TGCGCCAGAAAACAACCGAGGACAGATACGCAGTATTTT. It is translated as CARKQPRTDTQYF.

The rearrangement joins TRBV6-1 to TRBJ1-5, with D possibly TRBD1 on 6 matching bases. Germline V gene sequence: CDR1 MNHNS, CDR2 SASEGT. V was pared by 7 bases and J by 3 bases, with 10 bases between. The CDR3 runs 13 residues. The CDR3 loop reads CASNDRNNQPQHF. As DNA, the CDR3 is TGTGCCAGCAATGACAGGAACAATCAGCCCCAGCATTTT.

The V gene is TRBV5-1, the J gene TRBJ2-1, with 7 bases that match TRBD2. CDR3 length: 18 amino acids. Germline V CDR1 and CDR2: SGHRS, YFSETQ. Trimming removed 0 bases from V and 4 bases from J; junction bases left unmatched: 13. The CDR3 spells CASSLVLAVGEEYNEQFF. As DNA, the CDR3 is TGCGCCAGCAGCTTGGTTCTAGCGGTAGGGGAAGAATACAATGAGCAGTTCTTC.

This clone came up once. The V gene is TRBV7-2, the J gene TRBJ2-7; 11 bases agree with TRBD1. The germline gives CDR1 SGHTA, CDR2 FQGNSA. The J segment lost 4 bases and the V segment lost 7 bases, leaving 6 bases of the junction unmatched. The CDR3 totals 14 residues. The CDR3 is CASTRTGGSYEQYF. The CDR3 region has the DNA TGTGCCAGCACCCGGACAGGGGGCTCTTACGAGCAGTACTTC.

This chain joins TRBV9 and TRBJ1-1; D is possibly TRBD1 (5 bases). From germline, CDR1 is SGDLS and CDR2 YYNGEE. The CDR3 is 15 amino acids. Trimming stripped 0 bases from V and 5 bases from J, with 14 bases between. The CDR3 DNA is TGTGCCAGCAGCGTAGGTGGGGTAGCAGGGACTGAAGCTTTCTTT. Protein sequence: CASSVGGVAGTEAFF.